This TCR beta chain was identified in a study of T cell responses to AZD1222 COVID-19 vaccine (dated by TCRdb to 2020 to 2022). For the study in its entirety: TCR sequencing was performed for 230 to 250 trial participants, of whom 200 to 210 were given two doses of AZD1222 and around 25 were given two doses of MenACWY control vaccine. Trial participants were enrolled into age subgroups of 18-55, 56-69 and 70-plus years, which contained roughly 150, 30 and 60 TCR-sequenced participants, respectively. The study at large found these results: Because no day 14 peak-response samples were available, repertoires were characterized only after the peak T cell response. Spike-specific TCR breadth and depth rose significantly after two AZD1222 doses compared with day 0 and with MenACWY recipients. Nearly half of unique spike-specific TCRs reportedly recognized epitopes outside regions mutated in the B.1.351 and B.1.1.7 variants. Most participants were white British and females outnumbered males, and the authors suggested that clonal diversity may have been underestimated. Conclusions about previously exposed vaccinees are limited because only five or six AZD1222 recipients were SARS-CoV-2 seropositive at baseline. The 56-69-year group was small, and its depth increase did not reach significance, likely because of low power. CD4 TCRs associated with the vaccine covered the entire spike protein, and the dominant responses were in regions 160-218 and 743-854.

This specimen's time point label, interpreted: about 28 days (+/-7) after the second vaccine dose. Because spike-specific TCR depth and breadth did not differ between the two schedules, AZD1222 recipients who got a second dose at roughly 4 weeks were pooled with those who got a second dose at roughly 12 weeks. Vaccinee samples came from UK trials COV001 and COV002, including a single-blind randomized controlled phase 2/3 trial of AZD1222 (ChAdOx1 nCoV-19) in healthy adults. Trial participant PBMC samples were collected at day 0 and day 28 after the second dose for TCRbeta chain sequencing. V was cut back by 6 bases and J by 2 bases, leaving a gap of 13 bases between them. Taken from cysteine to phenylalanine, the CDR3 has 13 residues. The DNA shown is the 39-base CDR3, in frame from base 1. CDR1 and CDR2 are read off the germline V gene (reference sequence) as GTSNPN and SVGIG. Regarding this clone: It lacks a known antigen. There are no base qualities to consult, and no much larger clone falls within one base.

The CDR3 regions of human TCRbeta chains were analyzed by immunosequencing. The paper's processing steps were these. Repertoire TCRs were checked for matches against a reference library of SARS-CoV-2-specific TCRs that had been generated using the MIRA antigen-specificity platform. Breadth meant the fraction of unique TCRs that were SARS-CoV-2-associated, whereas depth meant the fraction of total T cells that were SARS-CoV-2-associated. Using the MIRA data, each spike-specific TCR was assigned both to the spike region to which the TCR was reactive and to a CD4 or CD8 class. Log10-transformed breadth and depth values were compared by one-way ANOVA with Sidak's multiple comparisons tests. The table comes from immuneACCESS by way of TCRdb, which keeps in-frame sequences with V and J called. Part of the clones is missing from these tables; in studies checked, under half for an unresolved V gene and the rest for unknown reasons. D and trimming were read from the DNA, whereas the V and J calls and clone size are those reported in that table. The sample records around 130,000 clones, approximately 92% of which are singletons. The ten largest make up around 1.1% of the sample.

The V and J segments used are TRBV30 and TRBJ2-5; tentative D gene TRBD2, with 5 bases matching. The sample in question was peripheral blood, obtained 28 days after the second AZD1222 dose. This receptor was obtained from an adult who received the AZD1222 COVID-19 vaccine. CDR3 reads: CACHGITQETQYF. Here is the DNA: TGTGCCTGTCACGGGATAACTCAAGAGACCCAGTACTTC.